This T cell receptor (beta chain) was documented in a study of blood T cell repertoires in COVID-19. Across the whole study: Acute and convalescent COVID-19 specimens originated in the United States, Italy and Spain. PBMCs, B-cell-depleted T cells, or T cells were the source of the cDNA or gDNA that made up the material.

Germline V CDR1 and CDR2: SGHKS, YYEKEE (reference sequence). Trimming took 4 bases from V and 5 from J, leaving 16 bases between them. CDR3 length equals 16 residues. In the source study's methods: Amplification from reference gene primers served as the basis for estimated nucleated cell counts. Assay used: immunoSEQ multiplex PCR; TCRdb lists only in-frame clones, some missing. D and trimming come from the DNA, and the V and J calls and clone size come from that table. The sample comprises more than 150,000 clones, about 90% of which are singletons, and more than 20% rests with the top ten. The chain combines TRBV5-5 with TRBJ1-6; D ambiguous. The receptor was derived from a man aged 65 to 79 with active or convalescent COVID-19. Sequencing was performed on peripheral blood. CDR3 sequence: CASSPWWSSDNSPLHF. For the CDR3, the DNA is TGTGCCAGCAGCCCATGGTGGAGTTCTGATAATTCACCCCTCCACTTT.